Below, one T cell receptor (beta chain) is given with its context. The antigen is not known. This record comes from a study of long-term antiretroviral therapy in people with HIV. Each contributor possessed a minimum of one pre-ART and a minimum of two post-ART PBMC samples. Sequencing used immunoSEQ v3.0 at survey level. This table comes from immunoSEQ multiplex PCR, and its TCRdb copy is limited to in-frame clones, with some not included. The table lists 16,000 or so clones, about 85% of them singletons. V gave up 3 bases and J gave up 3 bases, with 0 bases separating them. Looked up from germline, CDR1 is SGHAT and CDR2 is FQDESV (reference sequence). CDR3 size: 11 residues. Study-level points and caveats: Clones expanded before ART dominated the repertoire at all time points. Narrower CDR3 length ranges marked HIV repertoires relative to controls. Post-ART samples showed increased diversity that remained below transplant donor control levels.

The chain uses TRBV11-1 and TRBJ2-1; D gene uncertain. This TCR came from a woman between 40 and 50 years old with HIV. The sample in question was unsorted PBMCs, obtained 0.5 years after starting antiretroviral therapy. Here the CDR3 DNA reads TGTGCCAGCAGCTTCTACAATGAGCAGTTCTTC. Protein sequence: CASSFYNEQFF.